This T cell receptor beta chain originates from a study of CXCR3-negative and CXCR3-positive naive CD8 T cells. With UMI labels, 5' RACE was used to prepare the TRB cDNA libraries. Using the 5' RACE reads, TCRdb records one entry per CDR3 protein without DNA. The sample data list 6,500 to 10,000 distinct CDR3 sequences. Study-wide points: Both naive subsets, CXCR3-negative and CXCR3-positive, displayed similar TRBV-TRBJ usage, unlike memory cells. CXCR3-positive naive cells had TRB CDR3s that were more hydrophobic than CXCR3-negative naive cells had.

Concerning this clonotype: No antigen is known for it.

The authors gated naive CD8+ T cells as CD45RO-CCR7+CD27+CD95-. Per the germline V gene, CDR1 is SGHRS and CDR2 is YFSETQ. The CDR3 loop spans 14 amino acids. Sequencing was done on a sample of naive CXCR3+ CD8+ T cells from blood. Subset in this sample: CD45RO-CCR7+CD27+CD95- naive CD8+ T cells expressing CXCR3 (TNR3+). The chain combines TRBV5-1 with TRBJ2-5; checking the TCRdb D call of TRBD1 is not possible without DNA. This sequence was found in a human donor in good health. Some clones in this sample may be carry-over from other donors' samples. The CDR3 spells CASSLDRTQETQYF.